The clone carrying this TCR beta chain was counted a few times. These data are taken from a study of T cells after yellow fever vaccination. Study-level background: SMART-Seq v4 Ultra Low Input served to prepare low-cell-number fractions.

V lost 4 bases, J lost 6 bases, and 11 bases lay in between. CDR1 and CDR2 (germline): MNHEY, SVGEGT. The CDR3 runs 13 residues. Study-level findings and limits: Post-booster reappearance was seen for most primary-vaccination clones (96% CD4, roughly 91% CD8).

TCR cDNA was made by 5'RACE template switching, adding a universal primer site and UMIs. One entry per CDR3 protein results from TCRdb running MiXCR on the 5' RACE reads. The repertoire consists of roughly 48,000 distinct CDR3 sequences, with around 7% occurring once and the leading ten covering approximately 24%. The chain links TRBV6-2 or TRBV6-3 to TRBJ2-3; D ambiguous. This TCR was recovered from a man between 18 and 35 years old who received the YFV17D yellow fever vaccine. The sample here was CD8+ T cells not binding an NS4B(214-222) dextramer, sorted from PBMCs, taken roughly 45 days after the first yellow fever vaccination. The CDR3 sequence: CASSFRVWDTQYF. In DNA form, the CDR3 reads TGTGCCAGCAGTTTTAGGGTTTGGGATACGCAGTATTTT.